The 29 T cell receptor beta chains given below trace back to one sample, sequenced in a study of cytomegalovirus exposure and HLA in healthy donors. Amplification used 60 Vbeta primers and 13 Jbeta primers. Method: immunoSEQ multiplex PCR; TCRdb's copy keeps in-frame clones and lacks some. The sample comprises approximately 72,000 clones, around 76% of which are singletons, and 5.5% to 7% rests with the top ten. The sequenced material came from PBMCs. The receptors derive from a male donor in good health and CMV-seropositive.

The chain joins TRBV19 to TRBJ2-3; TRBD2 agrees at 9 bases. This CDR3 comprises 16 residues. V lost 4 bases, J lost 3 bases, and 8 bases stayed unmatched. Germline V gene sequence: CDR1 LNHDA, CDR2 SQIVND (reference sequence). CDR3 in DNA: TGTGCCAGTAGTACCCCTAGCGGGACGGGGACAGATACGCAGTATTTT. It specifies CASSTPSGTGTDTQYF.

Note on this clone: The junction shows a germline mismatch at one end, possibly a read error. The genes are TRBV7-9 and TRBJ1-1; D may be TRBD1 (6 bases). The CDR3 runs to 17 residues. The germline gives CDR1 SEHNR, CDR2 FQNEAQ (reference sequence). CDR3 nucleotides: TGTTCCAGCAGCTTAGAATATTTTGGGGGCGGGAACACTGAAGCTTTCTTT. Protein product: CSSSLEYFGGGNTEAFF. The whole variable domain, filled in from reference TRBV7-9 and TRBJ1-1, reads DTGVSQNPRHKITKRGQNVTFRCDPISEHNRLYWYRQTLGQGPEFLTYFQNEAQLEKSRLLSDRFSAERPKGSFSTLEIQRTEQGDSAMYLCSSSLEYFGGGNTEAFFGQGTRLTVV.

The chain links TRBV2 to TRBJ1-2; TRBD1 might be the D (6 bases). The CDR3 is made up of 14 amino acids. The germline V gene has CDR1 SNHLY and CDR2 FYNNEI. V lost 10 bases to trimming and J lost 0 bases, with 15 bases between them. The CDR3: CAKRGGGPNYGYTF. In DNA form, the CDR3 reads TGTGCCAAGAGGGGGGGCGGACCTAACTATGGCTACACCTTC.

In its sample, this clone was seen a few times. The chain uses TRBV6-5 and TRBJ1-5; D is unclear. CDR1 MNHEY and CDR2 SVGAGI come from the germline V gene. The CDR3 spans 15 residues. V lost 0 bases and J lost 2, with 8 bases in between. In nucleotides, the CDR3 is TGTGCCAGCAGTTACTCGATGCCGGGCAATCAGCCCCAGCATTTT. Its translation is CASSYSMPGNQPQHF.

The chain combines TRBV10-3 with TRBJ1-1, with TRBD1 as a possible D gene (5 bases). V was pared by 3 bases and J by 4 bases, with 15 bases between. The germline gives CDR1 ENHRY, CDR2 SYGVKD. The CDR3 is made up of 15 amino acids. CDR3 sequence: CAISEEGAGITEAFF. Written as DNA, the CDR3 is TGTGCCATCAGTGAAGAAGGGGCAGGAATCACTGAAGCTTTCTTT.

The chain links TRBV5-4 to TRBJ2-1; D unresolved. CDR1 is SGHNT and CDR2 is YYREEE in the germline V gene (reference sequence). V was clipped by 1 base and J by 9 bases, with 8 bases between them. The CDR3 runs to 12 residues. The DNA of the CDR3 is TGTGCCAGCAGCTTGAGTTGGGCTGAGCAGTTCTTC. As protein: CASSLSWAEQFF.

The CDR3 here is CASSIDLGGQTNYGYTF. CDR3 coding DNA: TGTGCCAGTAGTATAGATCTCGGAGGACAGACTAACTATGGCTACACCTTC. The chain links TRBV19 to TRBJ1-2; D is possibly TRBD1 (6 bases). Germline-derived CDR1 and CDR2 are LNHDA and SQIVND (reference sequence). V gave up 0 bases and J gave up 0 bases, with 14 bases separating them. The length of the CDR3 is 17 residues.

The CDR3 protein is CASSLQGRNTEAFF. The CDR3 coding sequence is TGCGCCAGCAGCTTGCAGGGGAGGAACACTGAAGCTTTCTTT. The chain recombines TRBV5-1 with TRBJ1-1; maybe TRBD1 (6 bases). Germline CDR1 is SGHRS and CDR2 is YFSETQ. This CDR3 is built from 14 residues. V was pared by 1 base and J by 1 base, with 8 bases between. The whole variable domain, remainder taken from reference TRBV5-1 and TRBJ1-1, is KAGVTQTPRYLIKTRGQQVTLSCSPISGHRSVSWYQQTPGQGLQFLFEYFSETQRNKGNFPGRFSGRQFSNSRSEMNVSTLELGDSALYLCASSLQGRNTEAFFGQGTRLTVV.

The chain uses TRBV4-3 and TRBJ2-1; 9 bases agree with TRBD1. The CDR3 has 17 residues. Unmatched junction bases numbered 5, after V lost 0 bases and J lost 2 bases. Looked up from germline, CDR1 is LGHNA and CDR2 is YSLEER. The CDR3 sequence is CASSQDIRDRAYNEQFF. The DNA for the CDR3 is TGCGCCAGCAGCCAAGATATAAGGGACAGGGCCTACAATGAGCAGTTCTTC.

This sequence joins TRBV7-2 and TRBJ2-5; the match to TRBD1 covers 8 bases. The germline gives CDR1 SGHTA, CDR2 FQGNSA. V lost 1 base and J lost 10; bases outside the gene matches: 5. The CDR3 length is 13 residues. Here the CDR3 reads CASSLGQGADQYF. CDR3 nucleotide sequence: TGTGCCAGCAGCTTAGGGCAGGGGGCGGACCAGTACTTC.

This sequence joins TRBV6-1 and TRBJ2-7, with 7 bases matching TRBD1. The CDR3 contains 13 residues. Germline CDR1 is MNHNS and CDR2 is SASEGT. After removal of 9 bases from V and 6 bases from J, the junction contained 11 bases not matched to a gene. The CDR3 protein is CASGQVRSSEQYF. DNA for the CDR3: TGTGCCAGTGGACAGGTGAGATCTAGCGAGCAGTACTTC.

V and J are TRBV2 and TRBJ1-1; TRBD1 matches 7 bases. The length of the CDR3 is 14 residues. Trimming at V came to 2 bases and at J to 3 bases, leaving 3 bases not matched to a gene. From germline, CDR1 is SNHLY and CDR2 FYNNEI. This chain's CDR3 is CASSELQGYTEAFF. The CDR3 nucleotides read TGTGCCAGCAGTGAATTACAGGGGTACACTGAAGCTTTCTTT.

On this clone: A much larger clone differs from this one at a single base, so this may be a read error. CDR3 in DNA: TGTGCCAGCAGCTTAGTCAGGAACACTGAAGCTTTCTTT. The encoded protein is CASSLVRNTEAFF. This sequence joins TRBV7-9 and TRBJ1-1, with D hard to call. The germline V gene encodes CDR1 SEHNR and CDR2 FQNEAQ (reference sequence). V was shortened by 1 base and J by 1 base, with 4 bases between the two germline ends. The CDR3 loop spans 13 amino acids.

This chain joins TRBV4-1 and TRBJ2-7; 14 bases align to TRBD2. The CDR3 length is 18 residues. The trim removed 1 base at V and 2 bases at J, leaving 7 bases unmatched. From germline, CDR1 is MGHRA and CDR2 YSYEKL. The CDR3 protein is CASSQGLAGGPGTYEQYF. The CDR3 bases are TGCGCCAGCAGCCAAGGACTAGCGGGGGGGCCGGGAACCTACGAGCAGTACTTC.

The genes are TRBV9 and TRBJ2-3; the match to TRBD2 covers 10 bases. Germline CDR1 SGDLS, CDR2 YYNGEE. The CDR3 is made up of 17 amino acids. V trimming: 0 bases; J trimming: 4 bases; junction bases outside the gene matches: 8. The CDR3 DNA is TGTGCCAGCAGCGTAGTTTCTAGCGGGAGTCGGTCAGATACGCAGTATTTT. It is translated as CASSVVSSGSRSDTQYF.

The V and J genes are TRBV28 and TRBJ2-4; 7 bases match TRBD1. V gave up 7 bases and J gave up 7 bases; unmatched junction bases: 7. CDR1 is MDHEN, CDR2 SYDVKM, per germline. The CDR3 loop spans 13 amino acids. The CDR3 bases are TGTGCCAGCAATCCGACAGGGAGCAACATTCAGTACTTC. This gives the protein CASNPTGSNIQYF.

CDR3 nucleotide sequence: TGCGCCAGCAGCTTGGCCGAAAGTAGCGGGGCTTACGAGCAGTACTTC. This translates into CASSLAESSGAYEQYF. The chain carries TRBV5-1 and TRBJ2-7; 8 bases are a match to TRBD2. Germline V gene lookup returns CDR1 SGHRS and CDR2 YFSETQ. The ends lost 0 bases at V and 4 bases at J; junction bases unmatched: 9. The CDR3 spans 16 residues.

The chain recombines TRBV6-4 with TRBJ2-1, with D unresolved. V was trimmed by 2 bases and J by 0 bases, leaving 8 bases between them. Germline lookup yields CDR1 MRHNA and CDR2 SNTAGT. The CDR3 loop spans 15 amino acids. Here the CDR3 DNA reads TGTGCCAGCAGTGACGAACGGAGCTCCTACAATGAGCAGTTCTTC. Amino acids: CASSDERSSYNEQFF.

This rearrangement joins TRBV7-9 to TRBJ1-2; D possibly corresponds to TRBD1 (6 bases). Germline-derived CDR1 and CDR2 are SEHNR and FQNEAQ (reference sequence). This CDR3 comprises 15 residues. V gave up 3 bases and J gave up 2 bases, with 13 bases separating them. For the CDR3, the DNA is TGTGCCAGCAGCTTCCCCACAGGGACGAACTATGGCTACACCTTC. Translated, it gives CASSFPTGTNYGYTF.

This clone appeared a few times. The V call is TRBV13, the J call TRBJ1-2; the match to TRBD1 covers 9 bases. The CDR3 has 15 residues. Per germline, CDR1 PRHDT and CDR2 FYEKMQ (reference sequence). Trimming cost V 3 bases and J 0 bases; bases outside gene matches: 2. The CDR3 reads CASSFGTGSNYGYTF. CDR3 DNA: TGTGCCAGCAGCTTCGGGACAGGGTCTAACTATGGCTACACCTTC.

Only one count was recorded for this clone. The gene calls are TRBV6-4 and TRBJ2-3, with TRBD2 matching over 11 bases. V trimming: 5 bases; J trimming: 3 bases; junction bases outside the gene matches: 7. The CDR3 covers 16 residues. Germline loops: CDR1 MRHNA, CDR2 SNTAGT. CDR3 coding DNA: TGTGCCAGCAGTCCTCGTCTAGCGGGGGGTACAGATACGCAGTATTTT. Protein product: CASSPRLAGGTDTQYF.

This clone was picked up a small number of times. This sequence joins TRBV6-1 and TRBJ1-2, with a weak D call TRBD1 (5 bases). Germline V lookup: CDR1 MNHNS, CDR2 SASEGT. This CDR3 has 15 amino acids. The V end was cut by 6 bases, the J end by 4 bases, with 18 bases between. The CDR3 is CASRPTDIASYGYTF. In DNA form, the CDR3 reads TGTGCCAGCAGACCCACGGACATCGCCTCCTATGGCTACACCTTC.

V gene TRBV2 combines with J gene TRBJ2-5; 12 bases line up with TRBD2. J lost 2 bases, V lost 8 bases, and 3 bases had no gene match. Looked up from germline, CDR1 is SNHLY and CDR2 is FYNNEI. The CDR3 length is 14 residues. The CDR3 region is CASRTSGAQETQYF. Written as DNA, the CDR3 is TGTGCCAGCCGGACTAGCGGGGCACAAGAGACCCAGTACTTC.

The chain links TRBV5-4 to TRBJ2-1, with 7 bases identical to TRBD2. This CDR3 is 13 amino acids long. Germline V gives CDR1 SGHNT, CDR2 YYREEE (reference sequence). The J segment lost 7 bases and the V segment lost 6 bases, leaving 7 bases of the junction unmatched. The CDR3 sequence is CASTLAARNEQFF. CDR3 in DNA: TGTGCCAGCACCCTAGCGGCTCGAAATGAGCAGTTCTTC.

The V and J genes are TRBV5-1 and TRBJ2-7; 7 bases align to TRBD1. The germline gives CDR1 SGHRS, CDR2 YFSETQ. The CDR3 has 15 amino acids. J lost 3 bases, V lost 4 bases, and 10 bases had no gene match. This chain's CDR3 is CASSIYRGVNYEQYF. The CDR3 nucleotides read TGCGCCAGCAGCATTTACAGGGGCGTAAACTACGAGCAGTACTTC.

The chain recombines TRBV14 with TRBJ2-7, with D unclear. V was shortened by 6 bases and J by 0 bases, with 9 bases between the two germline ends. This CDR3 comprises 13 residues. The germline gives CDR1 SGHDN, CDR2 FVKESK. The CDR3 protein is CASRAPSSYEQYF. CDR3 nucleotides: TGTGCCAGCAGAGCACCGAGCTCCTACGAGCAGTACTTC.

V usage is TRBV11-3 and J usage is TRBJ1-1; tentative D call: TRBD1 (6 bases). Per germline, CDR1 SGHNT and CDR2 YENEEA. There are 17 residues in the CDR3. Trimming shortened V by 5 bases and J by 0 bases, and 19 bases separated the two germline ends. DNA for the CDR3: TGTGCCAGCAGCACAATGGACAGAGGGTACATGAACACTGAAGCTTTCTTT. It translates to CASSTMDRGYMNTEAFF. Drawing the rest from reference TRBV11-3 and TRBJ1-1, the complete variable domain is EAGVVQSPRYKIIEKKQPVAFWCNPISGHNTLYWYLQNLGQGPELLIRYENEEAVDDSQLPKDRFSAERLKGVDSTLKIQPAELGDSAVYLCASSTMDRGYMNTEAFFGQGTRLTVV.

V gene TRBV19 combines with J gene TRBJ1-4; D remains ambiguous. With 2 bases removed from V and 8 bases from J, the gap between germline ends came to 18 bases. This CDR3 has 16 residues. CDR1 is LNHDA and CDR2 is SQIVND in the germline V gene (reference sequence). CDR3 loop: CASSITRSLVKEKLFF. The CDR3 nucleotides are TGTGCCAGTAGTATAACCAGGTCCCTGGTGAAGGAAAAACTGTTTTTT.

The rearrangement uses TRBV11-3 and TRBJ1-1, with a tentative D call TRBD1 (5 bases). Germline V lookup: CDR1 SGHNT, CDR2 YENEEA. Trimming left V 3 bases short and J 1 base short, with 9 bases between. CDR3 length: 14 residues. The CDR3 sequence: CASSLSGGNTEAFF. The CDR3 DNA reads as TGTGCCAGCAGCTTGTCGGGGGGGAACACTGAAGCTTTCTTT.